This entry features one TCR beta chain sequence. Its cognate antigen is unknown. Time point specified: week 35, safety follow-up. Alongside topical imiquimod, each dose of vaccine comprised 300 ug of mutant IDH1 20-mer peptide. Scheduled for weeks 1, 3, 5, 7, 11, 15, 19 and 23, eight vaccinations were given to patients. The sample belongs to a study of a mutant IDH1 vaccine in newly diagnosed glioma. Background on the study: Investigators started vaccination 4-6 weeks after radiotherapy alone, or with temozolomide cycles. V12 took place at week 35, and V13 at week 47.

Whole-study results and caveats: Pseudoprogression apparently lacked any relation to changes in top peripheral T cell clonotypes.

V was cut by 5 bases and J by 8 bases, with 14 bases left in between. This CDR3 has 13 amino acids. CDR1 and CDR2 from the germline V gene are SEHNR and FQNEAQ (reference sequence). Repertoires were generated with immunoSEQ multiplex PCR, while TCRdb's copy carries only in-frame clones and drops some. This table has about 58,000 clones, 81% appearing once. The sequencing used PBMCs, collected from a glioma patient whose treatment included an IDH1 peptide vaccine. This clonotype was obtained from a man aged 35 to 55 with glioma. This chain links TRBV7-9 with TRBJ2-3; no reliable D call. CDR3 amino acids: CASSPDWKGTQYF. The CDR3 nucleotides read TGTGCCAGCAGCCCAGACTGGAAGGGTACGCAGTATTTT.